The TCR beta chain described here comes from a study of T cells in Graves' hyperthyroidism and ophthalmopathy. Notes on the study in general: The model's output predicted ophthalmopathy at a median of around 6.9 months prior to onset. Expanded thyroid clonotypes (above 0.001) were mostly also found in blood.

Worth noting for this clonotype: The antigen remains unidentified.

Amplified TCR beta CDR3 regions came from RNA transcripts. First-round RT-PCR with HTBI primers amplified the TCR CDR3 region. TCRdb analysed the multiplex PCR reads with MiXCR anew, one entry per CDR3 protein. The repertoire holds hundreds of thousands of distinct CDR3 sequences, more than 45% seen once, with nearly 8.5% in the top ten. This CDR3 is built from 15 residues. V lost 0 bases and J 5 bases, leaving 14 bases between the germline ends. The germline V gene encodes CDR1 DFQATT and CDR2 SNEGSKA (reference sequence). Material for sequencing was peripheral blood or thyroid tissue (not recorded which). The chain links TRBV20-1 to TRBJ1-5; D gene uncertain. The sequence was obtained from a woman aged 18-29 years with Graves' hyperthyroidism. The CDR3, as DNA: TGCAGTGCTAGAGAGGCCCTTACCCCCTATCAGCCCCAGCATTTT. Its protein product is CSAREALTPYQPQHF.